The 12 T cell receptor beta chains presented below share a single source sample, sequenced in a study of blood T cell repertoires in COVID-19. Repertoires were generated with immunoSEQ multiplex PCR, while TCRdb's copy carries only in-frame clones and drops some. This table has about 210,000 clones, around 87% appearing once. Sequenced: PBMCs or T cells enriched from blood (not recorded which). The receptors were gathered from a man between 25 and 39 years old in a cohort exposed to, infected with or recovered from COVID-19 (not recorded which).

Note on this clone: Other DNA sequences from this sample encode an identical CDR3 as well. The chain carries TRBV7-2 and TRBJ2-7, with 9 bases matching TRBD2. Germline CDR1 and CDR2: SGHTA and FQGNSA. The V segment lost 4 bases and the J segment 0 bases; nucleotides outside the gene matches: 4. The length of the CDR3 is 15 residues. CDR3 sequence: CASSSLAGSSYEQYF. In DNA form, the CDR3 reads TGTGCCAGCAGCTCCCTAGCGGGGAGCTCCTACGAGCAGTACTTC. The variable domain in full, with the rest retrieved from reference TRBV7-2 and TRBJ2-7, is GAGVSQSPSNKVTEKGKDVELRCDPISGHTALYWYRQSLGQGLEFLIYFQGNSAPDKSGLPSDRFSAERTGGSVSTLTIQRTQQEDSAVYLCASSSLAGSSYEQYFGPGTRLTVT.

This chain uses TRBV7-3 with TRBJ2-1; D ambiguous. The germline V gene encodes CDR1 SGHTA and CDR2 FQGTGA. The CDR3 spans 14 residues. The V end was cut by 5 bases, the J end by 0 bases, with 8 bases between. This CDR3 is CASSPPSSYNEQFF. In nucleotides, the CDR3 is TGTGCCAGCAGCCCACCTAGCTCCTACAATGAGCAGTTCTTC.

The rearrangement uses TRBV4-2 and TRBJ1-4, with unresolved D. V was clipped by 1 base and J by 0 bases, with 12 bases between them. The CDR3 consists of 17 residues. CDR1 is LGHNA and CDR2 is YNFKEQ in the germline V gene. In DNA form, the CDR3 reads TGTGCCAGCAGCCAAGCCGCAGGAACCACAACTAATGAAAAACTGTTTTTT. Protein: CASSQAAGTTTNEKLFF.

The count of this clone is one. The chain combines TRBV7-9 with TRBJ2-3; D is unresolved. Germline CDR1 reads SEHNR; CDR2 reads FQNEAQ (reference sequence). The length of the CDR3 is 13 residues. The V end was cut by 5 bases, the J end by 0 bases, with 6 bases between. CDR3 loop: CASSPPSTDTQYF. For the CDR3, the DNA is TGTGCCAGCAGCCCCCCTAGCACAGATACGCAGTATTTT.

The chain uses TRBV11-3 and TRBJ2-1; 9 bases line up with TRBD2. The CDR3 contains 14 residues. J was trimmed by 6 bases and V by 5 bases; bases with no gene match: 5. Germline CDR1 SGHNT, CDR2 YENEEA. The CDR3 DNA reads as TGTGCCAGCAGCCCGGGACTAGCTGGCAATGAGCAGTTCTTC. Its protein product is CASSPGLAGNEQFF.

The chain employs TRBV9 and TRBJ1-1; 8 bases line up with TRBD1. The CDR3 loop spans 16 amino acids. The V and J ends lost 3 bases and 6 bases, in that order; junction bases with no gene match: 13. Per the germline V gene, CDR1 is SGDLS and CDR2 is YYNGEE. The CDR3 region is CASSAGDRGGRAEAFF. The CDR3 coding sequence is TGTGCCAGCAGCGCGGGCGACAGGGGCGGAAGGGCTGAAGCTTTCTTT.

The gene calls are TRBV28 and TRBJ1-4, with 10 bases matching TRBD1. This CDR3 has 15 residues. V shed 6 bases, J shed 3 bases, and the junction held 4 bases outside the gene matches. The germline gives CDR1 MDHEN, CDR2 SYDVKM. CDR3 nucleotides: TGTGCCAGCAGGGGGACAGGGGTCCCTAATGAAAAACTGTTTTTT. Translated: CASRGTGVPNEKLFF.

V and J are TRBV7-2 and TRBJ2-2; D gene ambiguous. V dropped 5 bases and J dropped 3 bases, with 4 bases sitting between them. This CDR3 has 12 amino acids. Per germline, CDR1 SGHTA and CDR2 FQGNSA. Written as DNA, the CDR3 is TGTGCCAGCAGCCTATACACCGGGGAGCTGTTTTTT. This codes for CASSLYTGELFF. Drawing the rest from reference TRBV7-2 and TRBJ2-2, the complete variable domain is GAGVSQSPSNKVTEKGKDVELRCDPISGHTALYWYRQSLGQGLEFLIYFQGNSAPDKSGLPSDRFSAERTGGSVSTLTIQRTQQEDSAVYLCASSLYTGELFFGEGSRLTVL.

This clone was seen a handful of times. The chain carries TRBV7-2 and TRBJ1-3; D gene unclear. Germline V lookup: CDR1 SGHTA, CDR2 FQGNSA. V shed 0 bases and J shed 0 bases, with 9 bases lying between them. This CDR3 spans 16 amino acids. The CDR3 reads CASSLALSSSGNTIYF. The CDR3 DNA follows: TGTGCCAGCAGCTTAGCGCTGAGTAGCTCTGGAAACACCATATATTTT. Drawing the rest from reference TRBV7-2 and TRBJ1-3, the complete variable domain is GAGVSQSPSNKVTEKGKDVELRCDPISGHTALYWYRQSLGQGLEFLIYFQGNSAPDKSGLPSDRFSAERTGGSVSTLTIQRTQQEDSAVYLCASSLALSSSGNTIYFGEGSWLTVV.

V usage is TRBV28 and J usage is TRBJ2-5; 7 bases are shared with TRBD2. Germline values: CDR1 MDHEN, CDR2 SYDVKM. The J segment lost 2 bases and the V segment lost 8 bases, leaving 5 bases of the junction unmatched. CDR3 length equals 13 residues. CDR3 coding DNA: TGTGCCAGCGCTCTCGGGGGGCAAGAGACCCAGTACTTC. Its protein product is CASALGGQETQYF.

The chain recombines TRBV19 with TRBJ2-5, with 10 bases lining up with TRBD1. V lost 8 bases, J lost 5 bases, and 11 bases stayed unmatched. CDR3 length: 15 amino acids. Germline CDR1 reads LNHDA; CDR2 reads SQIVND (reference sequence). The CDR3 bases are TGTGCCAGTGGCGATTGGACAGGGGGAGGCGAGACCCAGTACTTC. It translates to CASGDWTGGGETQYF.

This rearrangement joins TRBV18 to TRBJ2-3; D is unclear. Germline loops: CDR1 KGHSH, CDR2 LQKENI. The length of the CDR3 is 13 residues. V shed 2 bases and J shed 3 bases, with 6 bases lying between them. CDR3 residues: CASSPTETDTQYF. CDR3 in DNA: TGTGCCAGCTCACCAACGGAGACAGATACGCAGTATTTT.